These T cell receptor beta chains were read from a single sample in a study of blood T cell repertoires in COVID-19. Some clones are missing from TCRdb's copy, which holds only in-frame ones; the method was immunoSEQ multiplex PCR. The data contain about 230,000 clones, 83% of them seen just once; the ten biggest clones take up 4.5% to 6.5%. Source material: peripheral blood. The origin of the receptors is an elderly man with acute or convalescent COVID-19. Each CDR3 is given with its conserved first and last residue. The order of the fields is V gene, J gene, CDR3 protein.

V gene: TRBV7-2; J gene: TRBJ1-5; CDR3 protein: CASSPGGRSNQPQHF
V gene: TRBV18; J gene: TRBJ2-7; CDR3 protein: CASSPPGTSTYEQYF
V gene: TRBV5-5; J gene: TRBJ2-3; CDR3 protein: CASSRDSNTDTQYF
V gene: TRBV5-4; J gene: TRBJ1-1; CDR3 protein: CASSPRTGIWNTEAFF
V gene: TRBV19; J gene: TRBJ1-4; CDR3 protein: CASRNTPEKLFF
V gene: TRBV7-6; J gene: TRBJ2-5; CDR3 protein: CATGTSGAQGETQYF
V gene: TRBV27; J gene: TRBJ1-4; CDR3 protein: CASRSLGVEKLFF
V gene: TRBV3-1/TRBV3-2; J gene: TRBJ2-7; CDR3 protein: CASSQMGGDEQYF
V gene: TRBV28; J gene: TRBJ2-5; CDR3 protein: CASSPAGETQYF
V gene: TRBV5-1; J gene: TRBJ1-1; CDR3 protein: CASSSNVGRTEAFF
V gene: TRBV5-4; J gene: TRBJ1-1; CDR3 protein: CASSQRQGGNTEAFF
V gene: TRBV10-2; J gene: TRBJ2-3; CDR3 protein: CASSESWGTSGADTQYF
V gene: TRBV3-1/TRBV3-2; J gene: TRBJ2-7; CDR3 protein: CASSTGQGYEQYF
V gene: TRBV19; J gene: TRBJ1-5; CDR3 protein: CASSGGSYSNQPQHF
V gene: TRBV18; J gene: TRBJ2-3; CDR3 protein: CASSISGSDTQYF
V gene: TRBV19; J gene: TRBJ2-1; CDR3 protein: CASTAGLAESYNEQFF
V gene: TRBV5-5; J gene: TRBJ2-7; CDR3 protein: CASSLGQTSSYEQYF
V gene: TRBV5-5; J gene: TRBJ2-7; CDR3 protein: CASSLGLAGGLREQYF
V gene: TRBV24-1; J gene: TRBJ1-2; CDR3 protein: CATSDSPGVDGYTF
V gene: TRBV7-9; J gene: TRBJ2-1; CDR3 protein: CASSLRRGNYNEQFF
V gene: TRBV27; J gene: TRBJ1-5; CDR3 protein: CASKIGQGNQPQHF
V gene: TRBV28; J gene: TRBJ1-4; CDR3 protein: CASSLGQGREKLFF
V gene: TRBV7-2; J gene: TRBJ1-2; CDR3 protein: CASSFGPREDKGYTF
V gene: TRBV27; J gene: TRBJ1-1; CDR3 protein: CASSLMGQGHTEAFF
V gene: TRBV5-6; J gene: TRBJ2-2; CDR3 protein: CASRVGLGDTGELFF
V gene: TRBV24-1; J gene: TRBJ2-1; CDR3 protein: CATSDPSPYNEQFF
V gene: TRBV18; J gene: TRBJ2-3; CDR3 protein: CASSRDRTDTQYF
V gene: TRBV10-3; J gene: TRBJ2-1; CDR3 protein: CAISESSGTSGRVEQFF
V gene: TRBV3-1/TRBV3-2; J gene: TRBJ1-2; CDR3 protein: CASSQGQVYGYTF
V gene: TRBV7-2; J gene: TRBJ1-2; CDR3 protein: CASSLPQQGSFYGYTF
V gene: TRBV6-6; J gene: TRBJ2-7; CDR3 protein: CASSYGRDYRNYEQYF
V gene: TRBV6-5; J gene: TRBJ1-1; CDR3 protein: CASSSPGTASITEAFF
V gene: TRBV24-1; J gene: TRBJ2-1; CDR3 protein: CATRGFDEQFF
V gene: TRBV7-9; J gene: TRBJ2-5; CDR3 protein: CASSLVGQGDETQYF
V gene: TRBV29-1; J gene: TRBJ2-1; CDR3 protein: CSAETGLAGGYEQFF
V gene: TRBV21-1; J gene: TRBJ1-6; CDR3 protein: CASSKVAVHSPLHF
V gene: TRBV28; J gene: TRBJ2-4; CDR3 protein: CASSANEGLAMGNIQYF
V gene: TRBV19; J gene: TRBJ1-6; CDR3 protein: CASSTGVASPLHF
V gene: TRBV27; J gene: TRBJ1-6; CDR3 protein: CASRLGQWNSPLHF
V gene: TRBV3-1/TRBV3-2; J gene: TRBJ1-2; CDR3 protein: CASSPAGGSHSYTF
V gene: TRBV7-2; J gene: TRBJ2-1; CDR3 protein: CASSVSYEQFF
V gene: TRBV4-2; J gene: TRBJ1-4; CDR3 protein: CASSPRLGAGNEKLFF
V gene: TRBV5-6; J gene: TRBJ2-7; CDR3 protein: CASSLYRADEQYF
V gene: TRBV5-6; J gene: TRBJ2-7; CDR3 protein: CASSLVTVPYEQYF
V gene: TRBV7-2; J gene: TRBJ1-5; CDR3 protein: CASSLHLWQFNQPQHF
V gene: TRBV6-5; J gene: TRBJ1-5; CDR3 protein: CASTFEDYSNQPQHF
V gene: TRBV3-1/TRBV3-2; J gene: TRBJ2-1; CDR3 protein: CASSRNPRTGRDEQFF
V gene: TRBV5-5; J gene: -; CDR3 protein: CASSLYQGYEQYF
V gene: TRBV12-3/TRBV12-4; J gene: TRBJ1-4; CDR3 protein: CASSLLEKLFF
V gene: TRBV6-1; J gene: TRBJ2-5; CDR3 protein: CASSEVGGGGAETQYF
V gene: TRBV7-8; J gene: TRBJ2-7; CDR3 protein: CASSTRTSGSTYEQYF
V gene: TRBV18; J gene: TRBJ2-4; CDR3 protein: CASSPGAGGNIQYF
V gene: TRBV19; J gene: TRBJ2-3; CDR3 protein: CASSIGGTRLTDTQYF